The 3 T cell receptor beta chains reported below all come from one sample, sequenced in a study of blood T cell repertoires in COVID-19. The protocol was immunoSEQ multiplex PCR, while the TCRdb copy is restricted to in-frame clones and leaves out a portion. The sample lists around 100,000 clones; less than 85% were seen once. Input material: peripheral blood. Every receptor here comes from a woman aged 70-85 years with active or convalescent COVID-19.

In its sample, this clone was seen once. The V and J genes are TRBV2 and TRBJ2-1, with 7 nucleotides matching TRBD2. CDR1 and CDR2 (germline): SNHLY, FYNNEI. Trimming removed 2 bases from V and 3 bases from J; junction bases left unmatched: 1. The CDR3 has 14 amino acids. The chain's CDR3 is CASSESGNYNEQFF. DNA of the CDR3: TGTGCCAGCAGTGAAAGCGGGAACTACAATGAGCAGTTCTTC.

The chain recombines TRBV11-2 with TRBJ2-4; D is possibly TRBD2 (7 bases). V was clipped by 5 bases and J by 2 bases, with 16 bases between them. The CDR3 contains 16 residues. Germline CDR1 reads SGHAT; CDR2 reads FQNNGV. The chain's CDR3 is CASSAEGGKSKNIQYF. The CDR3 DNA sequence: TGTGCCAGCAGCGCCGAGGGGGGGAAGTCCAAAAACATTCAGTACTTC.

This clone was seen more than once but under ten times. V usage is TRBV27 and J usage is TRBJ1-6, with 9 bases fitting TRBD1. The CDR3 contains 18 residues. Germline V gene data show CDR1 as MNHEY and CDR2 as SMNVEV (reference sequence). After removal of 4 bases from V and 0 bases from J, the junction contained 7 bases not matched to a gene. CDR3 in DNA: TGTGCCAGCAGTTCAGACAGGGGGGCTTACTCCTATAATTCACCCCTCCACTTT. Translating it yields CASSSDRGAYSYNSPLHF.